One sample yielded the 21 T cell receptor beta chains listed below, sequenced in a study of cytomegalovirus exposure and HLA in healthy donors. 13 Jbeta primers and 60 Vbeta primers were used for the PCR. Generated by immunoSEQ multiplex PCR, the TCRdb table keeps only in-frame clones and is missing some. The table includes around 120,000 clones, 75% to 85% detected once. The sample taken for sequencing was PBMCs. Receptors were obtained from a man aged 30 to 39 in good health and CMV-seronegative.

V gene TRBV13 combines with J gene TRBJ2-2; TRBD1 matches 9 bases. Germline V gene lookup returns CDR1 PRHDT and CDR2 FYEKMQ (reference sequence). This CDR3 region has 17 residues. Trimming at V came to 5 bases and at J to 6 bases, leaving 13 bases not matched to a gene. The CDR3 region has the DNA TGTGCCAGCAGCCAAATCTTCCGGGACAGGGCGTCCGGGGAGCTGTTTTTT. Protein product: CASSQIFRDRASGELFF.

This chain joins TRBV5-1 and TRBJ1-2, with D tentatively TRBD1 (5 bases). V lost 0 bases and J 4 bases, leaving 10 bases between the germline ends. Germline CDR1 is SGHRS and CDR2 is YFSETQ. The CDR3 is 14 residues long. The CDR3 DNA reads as TGCGCCAGCAGCTTGGCACAGGCCCCCTATGGCTACACCTTC. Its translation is CASSLAQAPYGYTF.

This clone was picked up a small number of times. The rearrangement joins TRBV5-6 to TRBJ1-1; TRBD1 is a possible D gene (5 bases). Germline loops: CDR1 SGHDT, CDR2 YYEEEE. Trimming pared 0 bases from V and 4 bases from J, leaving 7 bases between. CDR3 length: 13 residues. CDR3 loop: CASSLGGGTEAFF. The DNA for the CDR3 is TGTGCCAGCAGCTTGGGGGGCGGCACTGAAGCTTTCTTT.

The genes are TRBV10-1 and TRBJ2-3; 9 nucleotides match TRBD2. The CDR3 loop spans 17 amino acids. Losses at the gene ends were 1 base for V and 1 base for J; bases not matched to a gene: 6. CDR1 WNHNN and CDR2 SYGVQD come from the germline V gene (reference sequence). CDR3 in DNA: TGCGCCAGCAGTGAGTTAGTAGCGGGAGAGGGCACAGATACGCAGTATTTT. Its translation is CASSELVAGEGTDTQYF.

In DNA, the CDR3 is TGTGCCAGCAGCTTGTTACTAGCGGGAGGCCCAGATACGCAGTATTTT. This codes for CASSLLLAGGPDTQYF. The J gene is TRBJ2-3, the V gene TRBV5-4, with 12 bases fitting TRBD2. The CDR3 runs to 16 residues. V was pared by 1 base and J by 4 bases, with 4 bases of the junction left unmatched. The germline V gene has CDR1 SGHNT and CDR2 YYREEE (reference sequence).

CDR3 in DNA: TGTGCCAGCAGTTTATCACCAAAGGCGGACACCATATATTTT. This translates into CASSLSPKADTIYF. The chain uses TRBV28 and TRBJ1-3, with D unclear. V was shortened by 1 base and J by 8 bases, with 12 bases between the two germline ends. Per the germline V gene, CDR1 is MDHEN and CDR2 is SYDVKM. CDR3 size: 14 residues. The full variable domain, its missing parts supplied by reference TRBV28 and TRBJ1-3, is DVKVTQSSRYLVKRTGEKVFLECVQDMDHENMFWYRQDPGLGLRLIYFSYDVKMKEKGDIPEGYSVSREKKERFSLILESASTNQTSMYLCASSLSPKADTIYFGEGSWLTVV.

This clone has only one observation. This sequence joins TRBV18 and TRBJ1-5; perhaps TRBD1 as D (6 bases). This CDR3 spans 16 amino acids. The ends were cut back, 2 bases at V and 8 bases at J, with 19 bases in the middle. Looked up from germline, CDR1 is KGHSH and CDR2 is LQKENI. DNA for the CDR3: TGTGCCAGCTCACCAATTACCTCAGGGGATAATAAGCCCCAGCATTTT. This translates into CASSPITSGDNKPQHF.

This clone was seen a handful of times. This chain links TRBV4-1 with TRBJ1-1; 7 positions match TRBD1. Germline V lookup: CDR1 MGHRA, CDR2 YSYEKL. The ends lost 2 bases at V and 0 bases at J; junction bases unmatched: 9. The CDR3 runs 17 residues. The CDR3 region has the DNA TGCGCCAGCAGCCAAACCCATCGACAGGGAGTGAACACTGAAGCTTTCTTT. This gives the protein CASSQTHRQGVNTEAFF.

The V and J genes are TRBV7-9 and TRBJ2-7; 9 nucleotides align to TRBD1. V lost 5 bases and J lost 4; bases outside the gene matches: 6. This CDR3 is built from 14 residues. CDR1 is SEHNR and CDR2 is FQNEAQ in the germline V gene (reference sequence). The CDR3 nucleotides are TGTGCCAGCAGCCCCCGGGACAGGGAATACGAGCAGTACTTC. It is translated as CASSPRDREYEQYF.

As DNA, the CDR3 is TGTGCCAGCAGCTCGGGACTAGCGGAGATTTTATATACGCAGTATTTT. Translation gives CASSSGLAEILYTQYF. The chain uses TRBV7-8 and TRBJ2-3, with TRBD2 identical over 11 bases. The J segment lost 7 bases and the V segment lost 4 bases, leaving 10 bases of the junction unmatched. Germline V gene lookup returns CDR1 SGHVS and CDR2 FQNEAQ. The CDR3 has 16 residues.

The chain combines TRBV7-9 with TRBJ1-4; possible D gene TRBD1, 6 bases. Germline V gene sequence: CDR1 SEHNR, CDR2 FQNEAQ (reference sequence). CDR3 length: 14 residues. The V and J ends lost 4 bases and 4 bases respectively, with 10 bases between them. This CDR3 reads CASSSDSYNEKLFF. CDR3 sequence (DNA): TGTGCCAGCAGCTCGGACAGCTATAATGAAAAACTGTTTTTT.

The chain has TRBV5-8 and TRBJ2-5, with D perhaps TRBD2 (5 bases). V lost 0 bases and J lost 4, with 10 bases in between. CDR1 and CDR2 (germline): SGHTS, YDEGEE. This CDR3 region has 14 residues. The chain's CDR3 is CASSLASGSETQYF. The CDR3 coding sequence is TGTGCCAGCAGCTTGGCCTCGGGGTCAGAGACCCAGTACTTC.

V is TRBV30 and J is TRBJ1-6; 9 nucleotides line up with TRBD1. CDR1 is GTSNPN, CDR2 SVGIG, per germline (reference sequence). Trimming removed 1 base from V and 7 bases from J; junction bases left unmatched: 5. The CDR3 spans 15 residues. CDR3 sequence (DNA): TGTGCCTGGAGTGGACAGGGGGTCACGAATTCACCCCTCCACTTT. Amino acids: CAWSGQGVTNSPLHF.

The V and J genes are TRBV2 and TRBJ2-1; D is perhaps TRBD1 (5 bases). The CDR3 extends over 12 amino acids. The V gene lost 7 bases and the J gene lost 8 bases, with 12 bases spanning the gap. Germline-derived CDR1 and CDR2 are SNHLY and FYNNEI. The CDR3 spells CASTGQVDEQFF. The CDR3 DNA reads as TGTGCCAGCACCGGACAAGTGGATGAGCAGTTCTTC. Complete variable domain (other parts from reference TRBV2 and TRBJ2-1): EPEVTQTPSHQVTQMGQEVILRCVPISNHLYFYWYRQILGQKVEFLVSFYNNEISEKSEIFDDQFSVERPDGSNFTLKIRSTKLEDSAMYFCASTGQVDEQFFGPGTRLTVL.

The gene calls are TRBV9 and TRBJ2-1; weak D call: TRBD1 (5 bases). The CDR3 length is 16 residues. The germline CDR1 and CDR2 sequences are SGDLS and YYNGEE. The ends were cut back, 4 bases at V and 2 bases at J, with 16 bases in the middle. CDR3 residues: CASSSRTSLAYNEQFF. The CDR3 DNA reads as TGTGCCAGCAGCTCGCGGACATCTCTGGCCTACAATGAGCAGTTCTTC.

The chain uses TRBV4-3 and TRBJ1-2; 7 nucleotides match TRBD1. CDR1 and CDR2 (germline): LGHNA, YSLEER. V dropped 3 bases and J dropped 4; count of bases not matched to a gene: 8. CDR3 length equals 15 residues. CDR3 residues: CASSQSTQGGYGYTF. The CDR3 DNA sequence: TGCGCCAGCAGCCAGAGCACTCAGGGGGGCTATGGCTACACCTTC.

CDR3 in DNA: TGTGCCTGGAGTTTAAAAACGACTAGCGGGAGTTACGAGCAGTACTTC. This sequence encodes CAWSLKTTSGSYEQYF. The gene calls are TRBV30 and TRBJ2-7, with TRBD2 matching over 12 bases. Trimming removed 2 bases from V and 4 bases from J; junction bases left unmatched: 9. The germline CDR1 and CDR2 sequences are GTSNPN and SVGIG (reference sequence). The CDR3 has 16 residues.

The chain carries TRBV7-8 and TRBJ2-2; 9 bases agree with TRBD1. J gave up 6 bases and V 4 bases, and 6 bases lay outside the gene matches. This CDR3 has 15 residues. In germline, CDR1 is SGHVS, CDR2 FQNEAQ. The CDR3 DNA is TGTGCCAGCAGCTCCGGGACAGGGAAGGCCGGGGAGCTGTTTTTT. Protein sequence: CASSSGTGKAGELFF.

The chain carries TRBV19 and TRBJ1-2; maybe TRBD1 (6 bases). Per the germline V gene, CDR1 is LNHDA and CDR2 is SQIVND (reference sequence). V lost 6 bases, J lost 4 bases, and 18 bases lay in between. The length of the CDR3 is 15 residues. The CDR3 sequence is CASSTRQAPSYGYTF. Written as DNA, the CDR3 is TGTGCCAGTAGCACAAGACAGGCGCCTAGCTATGGCTACACCTTC.

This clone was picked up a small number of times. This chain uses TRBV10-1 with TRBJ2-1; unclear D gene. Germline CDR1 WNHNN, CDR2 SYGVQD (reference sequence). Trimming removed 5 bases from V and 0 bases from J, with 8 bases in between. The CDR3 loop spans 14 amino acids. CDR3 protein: CASSLTPSYNEQFF. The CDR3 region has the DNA TGCGCCAGCAGTCTAACTCCCTCCTACAATGAGCAGTTCTTC.

For the CDR3, the DNA is TGTGCCAGCAGCTTATTTGGGGGCCAAATGAACGAGCAGTACTTC. Amino acids: CASSLFGGQMNEQYF. The chain joins TRBV7-2 to TRBJ2-7, with D possibly matching TRBD1 (6 bases). Germline values: CDR1 SGHTA, CDR2 FQGNSA. V gave up 2 bases and J gave up 5 bases, with 16 bases separating them. The CDR3 contains 15 residues.